What follows are 25 T cell receptor beta chains derived from one specimen sequenced in a study of shared clonotypes between healthy human individuals. CD45RO-negative, CCR7-selected cells formed the naive CD8 fraction, which excluded terminally differentiated effector memory CD45RA+ cells. Sequencing was performed with immunoSEQ multiplex PCR; in TCRdb, only in-frame clones are kept and a portion is missing. The table includes hundreds of thousands of clones, around 96% detected once. The sequenced sample was naive CD8+ T cells sorted from blood. These receptors were collected from a woman younger than 45 in good health.

The chain is built from TRBV28 and TRBJ2-1; D is possibly TRBD1 or TRBD2 (7 bases each). The CDR3 is 17 residues long. Trimming removed 4 bases from V and 0 bases from J, with 16 bases in between. Germline V lookup: CDR1 MDHEN, CDR2 SYDVKM. CDR3 sequence: CASSSQGGAFSYNEQFF. Here the CDR3 DNA reads TGTGCCAGCAGTTCCCAGGGGGGGGCCTTCTCCTACAATGAGCAGTTCTTC.

This rearrangement joins TRBV5-6 to TRBJ2-2; no clear D gene. The CDR3 consists of 16 residues. Trimming cost V 0 bases and J 6 bases, with 15 bases left between them. CDR1 SGHDT and CDR2 YYEEEE come from the germline V gene. The CDR3 spells CASSLVGSGFAGELFF. In nucleotides, the CDR3 is TGTGCCAGCAGCTTGGTTGGGTCGGGTTTCGCCGGGGAGCTGTTTTTT.

The chain links TRBV28 to TRBJ1-4; D gene unclear. Trimming removed 6 bases from V and 7 bases from J, with 12 bases in between. CDR1 and CDR2 (germline): MDHEN, SYDVKM. The CDR3 has 13 amino acids. CDR3 DNA sequence: TGTGCCAGCAGCCCGCCATTGGGTGAAAAACTGTTTTTT. It yields the protein CASSPPLGEKLFF.

The rearrangement joins TRBV6-5 to TRBJ1-2; D gene uncertain. Germline V CDR1 and CDR2: MNHEY, SVGAGI. V was trimmed by 6 bases and J by 4 bases, leaving 15 bases between them. This CDR3 is built from 14 residues. The CDR3 coding sequence is TGTGCCAGCAGCCTCCTGGAGGGCTCCTATGGCTACACCTTC. This encodes CASSLLEGSYGYTF.

As regards this clone: A read error is possible here, since a much larger clone lies one base away. CDR3 nucleotides: TGTGCCAGCAGCCCGGGACCCCCCTACGAGCAGTACTTC. This encodes CASSPGPPYEQYF. The rearrangement joins TRBV7-6 to TRBJ2-7; D could derive from TRBD1 or TRBD2 (5 bases each). This CDR3 spans 13 amino acids. The ends were cut back, 5 bases at V and 2 bases at J, with 10 bases in the middle. The germline V gene encodes CDR1 SGHVS and CDR2 FNYEAQ.

CDR3 coding DNA: TGTGCCAGCAGCTTGAGAGGCCAGGCCGAAGCTTTCTTT. It encodes CASSLRGQAEAFF. The chain combines TRBV5-4 with TRBJ1-1; no clear D gene. This CDR3 has 13 amino acids. Deletions cut 1 base from V and 8 bases from J, with 12 bases between. The germline gives CDR1 SGHNT, CDR2 YYREEE (reference sequence).

The gene calls are TRBV5-1 and TRBJ1-1, with a tentative D call TRBD1 (6 bases). Trimming pared 3 bases from V and 6 bases from J, leaving 12 bases between. The CDR3 is 13 residues long. Germline V gene sequence: CDR1 SGHRS, CDR2 YFSETQ. CDR3 sequence: CASSYRAGAEAFF. The CDR3 nucleotides read TGCGCCAGCAGCTACAGGGCCGGCGCTGAAGCTTTCTTT.

This chain links TRBV5-4 with TRBJ2-7; no clear D gene. The CDR3 runs 12 residues. Germline CDR1 reads SGHNT; CDR2 reads YYREEE (reference sequence). V shed 3 bases and J shed 3 bases, with 7 bases lying between them. CDR3 amino acids: CASSSDGYEQYF. The CDR3 DNA reads as TGTGCCAGCAGCTCCGACGGCTACGAGCAGTACTTC. Supplemented by reference TRBV5-4 and TRBJ2-7, the full variable domain reads ETGVTQSPTHLIKTRGQQVTLRCSSQSGHNTVSWYQQALGQGPQFIFQYYREEENGRGNFPPRFSGLQFPNYSSELNVNALELDDSALYLCASSSDGYEQYFGPGTRLTVT.

The chain employs TRBV5-6 and TRBJ1-1, with D possibly being TRBD1 (6 bases). V was pared by 3 bases and J by 4 bases, with 16 bases between. The CDR3 extends over 15 amino acids. Germline loops: CDR1 SGHDT, CDR2 YYEEEE. Written as DNA, the CDR3 is TGTGCCAGCAGCTGGGGGCCGGCTCTGGGCACTGAAGCTTTCTTT. This gives the protein CASSWGPALGTEAFF.

Comments on this clone: This CDR3 is also generated by other DNA sequences in the sample. The chain is built from TRBV28 and TRBJ2-2; D perhaps matches TRBD1 (6 bases). V gave up 2 bases and J gave up 3 bases, with 7 bases separating them. The germline gives CDR1 MDHEN, CDR2 SYDVKM. The CDR3 runs 14 residues. The CDR3 region has the DNA TGTGCCAGCAGTTTAACAGGGTACACCGGGGAGCTGTTTTTT. This gives the protein CASSLTGYTGELFF.

About this clone itself: Additional DNA sequences in this sample encode the identical CDR3. The chain is built from TRBV27 and TRBJ1-1, with TRBD1 matching 8 bases. The germline CDR1 and CDR2 sequences are MNHEY and SMNVEV (reference sequence). The CDR3 spans 13 residues. V gave up 4 bases and J gave up 5 bases; unmatched junction bases: 3. CDR3 loop: CASSWTGSTEAFF. The CDR3 DNA reads as TGTGCCAGCAGTTGGACAGGGAGTACTGAAGCTTTCTTT.

The chain recombines TRBV28 with TRBJ1-4, with a weak D call TRBD1 (6 bases). Germline CDR1 and CDR2: MDHEN and SYDVKM. The CDR3 loop spans 13 amino acids. Trimming shortened V by 5 bases and J by 8 bases, and 12 bases separated the two germline ends. The CDR3 DNA reads TGTGCCAGCAGTCTGACAGGAGGAGAAAAACTGTTTTTT. It specifies CASSLTGGEKLFF.

V and J are TRBV6-1 and TRBJ2-7, with D unresolved. This CDR3 is built from 17 residues. Per germline, CDR1 MNHNS and CDR2 SASEGT. The germline V and J ends were trimmed by 2 bases and 0 bases, with 17 bases remaining between them. The CDR3 nucleotides are TGTGCCAGCAGTGAAATGATAGGCCAAGTGAGCTCCTACGAGCAGTACTTC. Translation gives CASSEMIGQVSSYEQYF.

The genes are TRBV7-8 and TRBJ2-7; D is tentatively TRBD1 or TRBD2 (5 bases each). The V gene's germline CDR1 is SGHVS and CDR2 FQNEAQ. V gave up 5 bases and J gave up 3 bases, with 14 bases separating them. The CDR3 spans 14 residues. DNA of the CDR3: TGTGCCAGCAGCCCCATCTGGGGGAGCTACGAGCAGTACTTC. Amino acids: CASSPIWGSYEQYF.

V gene TRBV2 combines with J gene TRBJ2-5; TRBD2 matches at 12 bases. The closer fit of TRBJ2-7 to the DNA end suggests the J call may be wrong. The CDR3 runs 16 residues. Germline-derived CDR1 and CDR2 are SNHLY and FYNNEI. Here the CDR3 reads CASSGRLAGEEYEQYF. The CDR3 DNA sequence: TGTGCCAGCAGCGGAAGACTAGCGGGAGAAGAATACGAGCAGTACTTC.

The chain employs TRBV11-3 and TRBJ2-7; 11 bases are a match to TRBD2. From germline, CDR1 is SGHNT and CDR2 YENEEA. Germline trimming cut 5 bases from V and 0 bases from J; bases unmatched to any gene: 9. The CDR3 totals 17 residues. The CDR3 region is CASSRGGLAGGSYEQYF. CDR3 nucleotide sequence: TGTGCCAGCAGCCGTGGTGGGCTAGCGGGAGGCTCCTACGAGCAGTACTTC.

The chain couples TRBV15 to TRBJ2-7; TRBD2 matches at 14 bases. In germline, CDR1 is LNHNV, CDR2 YYDKDF (reference sequence). This CDR3 is built from 17 residues. With 2 bases clipped from V and 5 bases from J, the junction kept 8 bases outside the gene matches. CDR3 amino acids: CATSRSIGTSGSHEQYF. CDR3 sequence (DNA): TGTGCCACCAGCAGATCAATCGGGACTAGCGGGAGTCACGAGCAGTACTTC.

The genes are TRBV5-1 and TRBJ2-7, with 7 bases matching TRBD2. Trimming at V came to 5 bases and at J to 3 bases, leaving 5 bases not matched to a gene. CDR3 size: 13 residues. Per germline, CDR1 SGHRS and CDR2 YFSETQ. As DNA, the CDR3 is TGCGCCAGCAGTAAGGGCGGGAGCTACGAGCAGTACTTC. Translated: CASSKGGSYEQYF.

This clone has just one count. The genes are TRBV2 and TRBJ1-1; no clear D. Trimming took off 8 bases at V and 0 bases at J, with 16 bases between the two ends. Germline V gene sequence: CDR1 SNHLY, CDR2 FYNNEI. This CDR3 has 15 amino acids. CDR3 sequence reads: CASDVPSRMNTEAFF. The CDR3 DNA reads TGTGCCAGCGATGTTCCAAGTCGAATGAACACTGAAGCTTTCTTT.

V is TRBV18 and J is TRBJ2-5, with 8 bases aligning to TRBD2. The junction had 14 bases not matched to a gene; V was cut back by 3 bases and J by 2 bases. There are 18 residues in the CDR3. Germline V gene lookup returns CDR1 KGHSH and CDR2 LQKENI. For the CDR3, the DNA is TGTGCCAGCTCACCTCTGATAGCGGGATCTACAAGGCAAGAGACCCAGTACTTC. Translation gives CASSPLIAGSTRQETQYF.

V usage is TRBV28 and J usage is TRBJ1-1, with 7 bases lining up with TRBD1. V gave up 6 bases and J gave up 10 bases; unmatched junction bases: 14. This CDR3 has 14 amino acids. Germline V gives CDR1 MDHEN, CDR2 SYDVKM. CDR3 sequence reads: CASRPRGDSASAFF. Written as DNA, the CDR3 is TGTGCCAGCAGACCTCGGGGGGACAGCGCTTCAGCTTTCTTT.

The chain has TRBV11-2 and TRBJ2-5; possibly TRBD2 for D (5 bases). The J call may be wrong; the DNA end is better matched by TRBJ2-7. Germline lookup yields CDR1 SGHAT and CDR2 FQNNGV. The CDR3 covers 11 residues. CDR3 loop: CASSGGYEQYF. DNA of the CDR3: TGTGCCAGCAGCGGAGGCTACGAGCAGTACTTC.

The gene calls are TRBV30 and TRBJ2-2, with a tentative D call TRBD2 (6 bases). Germline CDR1 GTSNPN, CDR2 SVGIG (reference sequence). This CDR3 has 15 amino acids. Trimming pared 4 bases from V and 6 bases from J, leaving 18 bases between. The CDR3 is CAWTEVGPGAGELFF. CDR3 in DNA: TGTGCCTGGACCGAGGTGGGCCCGGGGGCCGGGGAGCTGTTTTTT.

This rearrangement joins TRBV6-6 to TRBJ2-1; 8 bases are shared with TRBD1. The CDR3 has 15 residues. V trimming: 2 bases; J trimming: 5 bases; junction bases outside the gene matches: 5. The germline CDR1 and CDR2 sequences are MNHNY and SVGAGI (reference sequence). CDR3 sequence (DNA): TGTGCCAGCAGTTACATGGGGGACAGGAACAATGAGCAGTTCTTC. Protein sequence: CASSYMGDRNNEQFF.

The V gene is TRBV15, the J gene TRBJ2-7; no clear D. The CDR3 consists of 13 residues. V was cut by 5 bases and J by 0 bases, with 8 bases left in between. CDR1 is LNHNV, CDR2 YYDKDF, per germline (reference sequence). CDR3 residues: CATSPQDSYEQYF. CDR3 coding DNA: TGTGCCACCAGCCCCCAAGACTCCTACGAGCAGTACTTC.